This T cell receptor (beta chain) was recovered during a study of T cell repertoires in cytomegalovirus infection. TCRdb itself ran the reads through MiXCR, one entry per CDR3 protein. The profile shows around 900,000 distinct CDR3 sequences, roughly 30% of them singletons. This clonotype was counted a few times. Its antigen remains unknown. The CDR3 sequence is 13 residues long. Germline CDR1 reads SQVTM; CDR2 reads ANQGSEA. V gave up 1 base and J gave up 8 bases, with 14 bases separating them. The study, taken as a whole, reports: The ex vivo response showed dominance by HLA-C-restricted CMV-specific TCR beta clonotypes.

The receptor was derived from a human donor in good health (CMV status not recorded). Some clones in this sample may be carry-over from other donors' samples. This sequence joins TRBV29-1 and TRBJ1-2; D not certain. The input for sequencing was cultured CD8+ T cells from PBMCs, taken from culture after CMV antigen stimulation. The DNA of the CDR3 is TGCAGCGTTGAAGGAGACCACGGTTCGGGCTACACCTTC. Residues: CSVEGDHGSGYTF.